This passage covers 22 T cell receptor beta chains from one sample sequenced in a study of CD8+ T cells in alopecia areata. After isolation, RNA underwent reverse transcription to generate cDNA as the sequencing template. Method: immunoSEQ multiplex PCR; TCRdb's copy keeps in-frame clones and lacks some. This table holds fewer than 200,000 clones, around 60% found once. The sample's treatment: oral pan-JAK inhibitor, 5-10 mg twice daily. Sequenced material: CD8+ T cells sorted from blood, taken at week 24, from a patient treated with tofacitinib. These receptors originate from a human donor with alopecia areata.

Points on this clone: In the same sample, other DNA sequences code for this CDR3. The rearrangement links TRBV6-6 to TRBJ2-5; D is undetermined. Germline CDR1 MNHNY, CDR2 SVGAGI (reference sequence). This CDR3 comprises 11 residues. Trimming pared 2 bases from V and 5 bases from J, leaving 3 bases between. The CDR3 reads CASSYGETQYF. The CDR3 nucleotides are TGTGCCAGCAGTTACGGCGAGACCCAGTACTTC.

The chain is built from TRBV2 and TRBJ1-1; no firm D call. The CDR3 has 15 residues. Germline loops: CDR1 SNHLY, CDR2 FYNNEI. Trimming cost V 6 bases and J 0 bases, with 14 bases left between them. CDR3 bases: TGTGCCAGCAGACCCCTGCCCTCAATGAACACTGAAGCTTTCTTT. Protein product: CASRPLPSMNTEAFF.

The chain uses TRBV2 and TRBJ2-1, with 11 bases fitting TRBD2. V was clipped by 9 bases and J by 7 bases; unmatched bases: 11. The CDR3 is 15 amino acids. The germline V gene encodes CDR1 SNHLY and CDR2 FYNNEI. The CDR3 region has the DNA TGTGCCAGAAACCTAGCGGGGGGTATCCCGAATGAGCAGTTCTTC. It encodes CARNLAGGIPNEQFF. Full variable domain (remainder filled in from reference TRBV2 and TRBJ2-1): EPEVTQTPSHQVTQMGQEVILRCVPISNHLYFYWYRQILGQKVEFLVSFYNNEISEKSEIFDDQFSVERPDGSNFTLKIRSTKLEDSAMYFCARNLAGGIPNEQFFGPGTRLTVL.

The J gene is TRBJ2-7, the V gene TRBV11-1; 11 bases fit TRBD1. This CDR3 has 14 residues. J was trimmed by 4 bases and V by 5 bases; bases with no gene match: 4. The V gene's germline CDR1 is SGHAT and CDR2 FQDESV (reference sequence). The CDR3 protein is CASSLGTGGYEQYF. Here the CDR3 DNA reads TGTGCCAGCAGCCTGGGGACAGGGGGGTACGAGCAGTACTTC.

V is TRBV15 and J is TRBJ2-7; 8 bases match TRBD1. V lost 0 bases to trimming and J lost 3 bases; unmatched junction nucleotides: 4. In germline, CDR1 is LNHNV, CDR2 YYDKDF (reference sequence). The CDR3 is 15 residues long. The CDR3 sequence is CATSRDRQGNYEQYF. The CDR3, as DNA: TGTGCCACCAGCAGAGATCGACAGGGGAACTACGAGCAGTACTTC.

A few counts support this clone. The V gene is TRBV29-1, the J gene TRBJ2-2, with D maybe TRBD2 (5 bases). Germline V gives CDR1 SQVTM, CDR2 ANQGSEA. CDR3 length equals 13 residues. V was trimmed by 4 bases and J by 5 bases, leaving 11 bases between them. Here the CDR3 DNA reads TGCAGCGTTGGAGGCTCGGGGACCGGGGAGCTGTTTTTT. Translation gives CSVGGSGTGELFF.

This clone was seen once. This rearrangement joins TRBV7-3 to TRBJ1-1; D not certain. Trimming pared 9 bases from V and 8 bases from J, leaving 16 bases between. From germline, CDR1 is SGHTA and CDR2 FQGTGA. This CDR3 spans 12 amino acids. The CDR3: CASTPGYGEAFF. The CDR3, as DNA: TGTGCCAGTACCCCAGGTTACGGCGAAGCTTTCTTT.

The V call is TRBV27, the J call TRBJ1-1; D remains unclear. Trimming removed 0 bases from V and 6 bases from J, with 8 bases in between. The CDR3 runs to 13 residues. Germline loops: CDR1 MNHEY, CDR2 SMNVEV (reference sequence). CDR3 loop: CASSLSAQSEAFF. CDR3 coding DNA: TGTGCCAGCAGTTTATCGGCACAGTCTGAAGCTTTCTTT.

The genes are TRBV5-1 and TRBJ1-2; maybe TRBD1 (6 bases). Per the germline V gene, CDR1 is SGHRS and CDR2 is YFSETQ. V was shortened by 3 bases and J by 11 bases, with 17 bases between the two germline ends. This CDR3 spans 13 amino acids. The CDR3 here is CASSSTEGGAYTF. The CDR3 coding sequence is TGCGCCAGCAGCTCGACCGAAGGGGGGGCTTACACCTTC.

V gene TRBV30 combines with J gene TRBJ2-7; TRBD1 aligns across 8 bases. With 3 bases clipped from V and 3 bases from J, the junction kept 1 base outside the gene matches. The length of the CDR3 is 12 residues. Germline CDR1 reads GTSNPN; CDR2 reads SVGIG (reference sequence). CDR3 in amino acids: CAWRGQGYEQYF. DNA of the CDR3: TGTGCCTGGAGAGGACAGGGCTACGAGCAGTACTTC.

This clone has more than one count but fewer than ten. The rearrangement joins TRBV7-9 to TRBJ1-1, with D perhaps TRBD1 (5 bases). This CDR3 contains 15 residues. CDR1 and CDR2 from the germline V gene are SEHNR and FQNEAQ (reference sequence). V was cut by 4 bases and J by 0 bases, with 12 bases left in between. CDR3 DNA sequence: TGTGCCAGCAGCTCCTCAGGGCTCCTGAACACTGAAGCTTTCTTT. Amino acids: CASSSSGLLNTEAFF.

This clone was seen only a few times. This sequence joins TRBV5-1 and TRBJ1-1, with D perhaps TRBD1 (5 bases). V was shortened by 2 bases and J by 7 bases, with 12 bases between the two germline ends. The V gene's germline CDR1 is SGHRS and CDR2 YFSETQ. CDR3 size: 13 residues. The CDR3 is CASSFGGPYEAFF. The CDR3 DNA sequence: TGCGCCAGCAGCTTTGGGGGACCATATGAAGCTTTCTTT.

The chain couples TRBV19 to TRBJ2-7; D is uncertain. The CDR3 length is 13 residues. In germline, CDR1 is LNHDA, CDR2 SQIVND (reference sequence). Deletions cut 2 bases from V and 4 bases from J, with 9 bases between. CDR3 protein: CASSIRVLYEQYF. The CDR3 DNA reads TGTGCCAGTAGTATAAGAGTTCTATACGAGCAGTACTTC.

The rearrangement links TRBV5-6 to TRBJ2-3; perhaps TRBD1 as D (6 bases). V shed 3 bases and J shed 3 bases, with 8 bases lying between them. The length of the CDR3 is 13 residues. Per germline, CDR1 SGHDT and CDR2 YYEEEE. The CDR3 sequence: CASSYGTTDTQYF. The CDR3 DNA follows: TGTGCCAGCAGCTACGGGACAACAGATACGCAGTATTTT. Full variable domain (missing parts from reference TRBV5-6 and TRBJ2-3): DAGVTQSPTHLIKTRGQQVTLRCSPKSGHDTVSWYQQALGQGPQFIFQYYEEEERQRGNFPDRFSGHQFPNYSSELNVNALLLGDSALYLCASSYGTTDTQYFGPGTRLTVL.

Here the CDR3 reads CSVVRPDGNTIYF. The CDR3 region has the DNA TGCAGCGTTGTTCGACCGGATGGAAACACCATATATTTT. This chain links TRBV29-1 with TRBJ1-3; D gene unclear. Deletions cut 4 bases from V and 3 bases from J, with 10 bases between. This CDR3 has 13 amino acids. The germline V gene has CDR1 SQVTM and CDR2 ANQGSEA.

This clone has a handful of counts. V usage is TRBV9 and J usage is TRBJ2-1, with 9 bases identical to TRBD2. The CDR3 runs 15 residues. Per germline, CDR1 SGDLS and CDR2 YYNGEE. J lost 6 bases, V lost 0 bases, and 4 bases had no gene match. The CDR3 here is CASSVGRGGANEQFF. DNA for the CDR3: TGTGCCAGCAGCGTAGGTCGCGGGGGGGCCAATGAGCAGTTCTTC.

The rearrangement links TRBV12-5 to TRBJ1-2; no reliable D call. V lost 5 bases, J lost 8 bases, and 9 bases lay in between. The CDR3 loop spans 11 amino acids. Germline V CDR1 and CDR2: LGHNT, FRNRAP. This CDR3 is CASGPSRGYTF. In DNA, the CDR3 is TGTGCTAGTGGTCCATCGCGGGGCTACACCTTC.

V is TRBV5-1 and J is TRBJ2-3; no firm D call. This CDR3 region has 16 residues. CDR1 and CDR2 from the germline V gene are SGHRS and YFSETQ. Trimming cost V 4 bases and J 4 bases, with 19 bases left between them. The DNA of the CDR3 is TGCGCCAGCAGCCAGACGTTAGTGTTTTTTGCAGATACGCAGTATTTT. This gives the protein CASSQTLVFFADTQYF.

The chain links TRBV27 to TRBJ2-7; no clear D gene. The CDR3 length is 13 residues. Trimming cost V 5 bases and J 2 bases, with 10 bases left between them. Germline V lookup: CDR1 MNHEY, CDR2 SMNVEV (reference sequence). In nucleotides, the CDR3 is TGTGCCAGCAGTCCAAGCGTCACCTACGAGCAGTACTTC. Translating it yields CASSPSVTYEQYF.

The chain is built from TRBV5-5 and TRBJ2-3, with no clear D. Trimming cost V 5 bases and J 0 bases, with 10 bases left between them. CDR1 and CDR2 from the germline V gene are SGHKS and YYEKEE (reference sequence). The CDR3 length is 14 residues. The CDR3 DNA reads TGTGCCAGCAGTCGATCCCTCAGCACAGATACGCAGTATTTT. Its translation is CASSRSLSTDTQYF.

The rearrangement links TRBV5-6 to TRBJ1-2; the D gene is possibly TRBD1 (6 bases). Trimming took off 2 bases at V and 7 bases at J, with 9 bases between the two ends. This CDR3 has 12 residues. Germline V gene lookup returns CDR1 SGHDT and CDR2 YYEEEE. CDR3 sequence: CASSLGGPGYTF. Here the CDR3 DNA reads TGTGCCAGCAGCTTAGGGGGGCCTGGCTACACCTTC.

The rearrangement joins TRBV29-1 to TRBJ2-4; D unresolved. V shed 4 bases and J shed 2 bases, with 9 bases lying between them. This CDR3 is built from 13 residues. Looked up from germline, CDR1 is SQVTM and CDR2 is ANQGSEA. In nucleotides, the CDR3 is TGCAGCGTTGCTCTTGTATCCAAAAACATTCAGTACTTC. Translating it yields CSVALVSKNIQYF. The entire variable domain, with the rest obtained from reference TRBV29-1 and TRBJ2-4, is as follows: SAVISQKPSRDICQRGTSLTIQCQVDSQVTMMFWYRQQPGQSLTLIATANQGSEATYESGFVIDKFPISRPNLTFSTLTVSNMSPEDSSIYLCSVALVSKNIQYFGAGTRLSVL.